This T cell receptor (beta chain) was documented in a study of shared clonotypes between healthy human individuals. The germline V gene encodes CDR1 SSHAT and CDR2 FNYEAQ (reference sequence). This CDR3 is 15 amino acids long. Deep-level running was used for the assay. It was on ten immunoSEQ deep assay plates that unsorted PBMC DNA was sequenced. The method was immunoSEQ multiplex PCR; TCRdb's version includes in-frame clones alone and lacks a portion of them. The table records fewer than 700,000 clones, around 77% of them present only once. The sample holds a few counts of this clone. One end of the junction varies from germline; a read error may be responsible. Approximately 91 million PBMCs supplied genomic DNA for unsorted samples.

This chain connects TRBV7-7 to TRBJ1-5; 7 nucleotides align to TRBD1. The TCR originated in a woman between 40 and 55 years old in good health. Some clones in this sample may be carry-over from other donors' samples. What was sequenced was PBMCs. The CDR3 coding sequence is TGTGCTAGCACCATGGGGACAGATGGGGGTCAGCCCCAGCATTTT. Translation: CASTMGTDGGQPQHF.